The 12 T cell receptor beta chains given below trace back to one sample, sequenced in a study of blood T cell repertoires in COVID-19. Assay: immunoSEQ multiplex PCR; the TCRdb copy retains only in-frame clones and omits some. In the table there are 150,000 to 200,000 clones, about 88% of which are singletons. Sequencing was done on a sample of peripheral blood. All receptors derive from a human donor in a cohort sampled during active COVID-19.

This clone was observed a few times. The V and J genes are TRBV5-1 and TRBJ2-5, with 10 bases that match TRBD2. Germline CDR1 SGHRS, CDR2 YFSETQ. Trimming at V came to 0 bases and at J to 6 bases, leaving 8 bases not matched to a gene. The CDR3 is 16 amino acids. CDR3 amino acids: CASSLALAGAQKTQYF. DNA for the CDR3: TGCGCCAGCAGCTTGGCGCTAGCGGGAGCTCAAAAGACCCAGTACTTC.

This clone was counted a single time. Here the CDR3 DNA reads TGTGCCAGCAGTGAGACCGGGACTAGCGGGAGTCGCGAGCAGTACTTC. It codes for CASSETGTSGSREQYF. The J gene is TRBJ2-7, the V gene TRBV7-2, with 14 bases that match TRBD2. The V and J ends lost 6 bases and 6 bases, in that order; junction bases with no gene match: 10. There are 16 residues in the CDR3. Germline V lookup: CDR1 SGHTA, CDR2 FQGNSA. Variable domain in full (rest from reference TRBV7-2 and TRBJ2-7): GAGVSQSPSNKVTEKGKDVELRCDPISGHTALYWYRQSLGQGLEFLIYFQGNSAPDKSGLPSDRFSAERTGGSVSTLTIQRTQQEDSAVYLCASSETGTSGSREQYFGPGTRLTVT.

The chain uses TRBV5-1 and TRBJ1-2; D not resolved. This CDR3 region has 13 residues. Germline loops: CDR1 SGHRS, CDR2 YFSETQ. The V end lost 1 base, the J end lost 2 bases, and 6 bases lay between the germline ends. The CDR3 DNA sequence: TGCGCCAGCAGCTTGTTACAGAACTATGGCTACACCTTC. This translates into CASSLLQNYGYTF.

The rearrangement uses TRBV10-3 and TRBJ2-1, with a possible D match to TRBD1 (5 bases). V was clipped by 4 bases and J by 9 bases, with 19 bases between them. Germline loops: CDR1 ENHRY, CDR2 SYGVKD. CDR3 length: 15 residues. The CDR3 region is CAISGSSQGKGEQFF. CDR3 coding DNA: TGTGCCATCAGTGGATCGAGTCAGGGCAAGGGTGAGCAGTTCTTC.

The chain has TRBV6-5 and TRBJ1-4, with D unclear. The CDR3 length is 13 residues. Germline CDR1 MNHEY, CDR2 SVGAGI. V dropped 5 bases and J dropped 0 bases, with 4 bases sitting between them. The CDR3 spells CASSRATNEKLFF. The DNA of the CDR3 is TGTGCCAGCAGTCGAGCAACTAATGAAAAACTGTTTTTT.

J is TRBJ2-7 and V is TRBV27; D gene uncertain. Deletions cut 0 bases from V and 6 bases from J, with 9 bases between. The CDR3 contains 13 residues. Germline loops: CDR1 MNHEY, CDR2 SMNVEV (reference sequence). This CDR3 reads CASSLSRGSEQYF. CDR3 DNA: TGTGCCAGCAGTTTATCTCGAGGTAGCGAGCAGTACTTC.

This clone occurred once. The rearrangement links TRBV6-5 to TRBJ1-2; TRBD1 might be the D (5 bases). The V gene lost 6 bases and the J gene lost 5 bases, with 16 bases spanning the gap. CDR1 and CDR2 (germline): MNHEY, SVGAGI. The CDR3 is 14 residues long. The CDR3 reads CASRPIDRPYGYTF. For the CDR3, the DNA is TGTGCCAGCAGACCCATTGACAGACCGTATGGCTACACCTTC.

The chain couples TRBV18 to TRBJ1-1; D remains unclear. V lost 4 bases to trimming and J lost 4 bases, with 16 bases between them. Looked up from germline, CDR1 is KGHSH and CDR2 is LQKENI. The CDR3 loop spans 15 amino acids. The CDR3 protein is CASSRGPPWSTEAFF. The DNA for the CDR3 is TGTGCCAGCTCACGCGGGCCCCCTTGGAGCACTGAAGCTTTCTTT.

About this clone itself: Relative to the germline gene, one junction end is altered; a read error may explain this. The rearrangement links TRBV28 to TRBJ2-1; 10 bases fit TRBD2. Germline loops: CDR1 MDHEN, CDR2 SYDVKM. The CDR3 sequence is 14 residues long. The CDR3 region is CASSPLPGTSATIF. The CDR3 DNA follows: TGTGCCAGCAGTCCCCTCCCCGGGACTAGCGCGACCATCTTC.

The rearrangement joins TRBV10-3 to TRBJ2-7; possibly TRBD2 for D (6 bases). Germline values: CDR1 ENHRY, CDR2 SYGVKD. The CDR3 is 14 residues long. The V and J ends lost 3 bases and 0 bases respectively, with 9 bases between them. CDR3 nucleotides: TGTGCCATCAGTGATGGGAGGAACTCCTACGAGCAGTACTTC. It specifies CAISDGRNSYEQYF.

The chain has TRBV5-1 and TRBJ2-7; 13 bases agree with TRBD2. The CDR3 spans 18 residues. The V segment lost 0 bases and the J segment 4 bases; nucleotides outside the gene matches: 10. CDR1 and CDR2 (germline): SGHRS, YFSETQ. CDR3 coding DNA: TGCGCCAGCAGCTTGGGGTCCATTGGACTAGCGGGAGCGTACGAGCAGTACTTC. It is translated as CASSLGSIGLAGAYEQYF. The full variable domain, with the rest looked up from reference TRBV5-1 and TRBJ2-7, is KAGVTQTPRYLIKTRGQQVTLSCSPISGHRSVSWYQQTPGQGLQFLFEYFSETQRNKGNFPGRFSGRQFSNSRSEMNVSTLELGDSALYLCASSLGSIGLAGAYEQYFGPGTRLTVT.

V gene TRBV4-2 combines with J gene TRBJ1-1; the D gene is possibly TRBD1 (5 bases). Trimming took off 5 bases at V and 6 bases at J, with 7 bases between the two ends. Germline-derived CDR1 and CDR2 are LGHNA and YNFKEQ. The CDR3 consists of 11 residues. The DNA for the CDR3 is TGTGCCAGCAGCTGGGGGGCTGAAGCTTTCTTT. It encodes CASSWGAEAFF.